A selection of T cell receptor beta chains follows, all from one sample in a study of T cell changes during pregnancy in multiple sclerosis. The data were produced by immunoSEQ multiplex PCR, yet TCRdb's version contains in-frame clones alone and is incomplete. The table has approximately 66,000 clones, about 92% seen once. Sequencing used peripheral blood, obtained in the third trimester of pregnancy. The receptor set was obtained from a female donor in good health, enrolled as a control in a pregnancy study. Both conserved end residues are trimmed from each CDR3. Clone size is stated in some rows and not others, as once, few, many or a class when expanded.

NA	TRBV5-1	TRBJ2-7	ASSTGTGGSEQY
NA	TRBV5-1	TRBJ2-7	ASSLGQGAPYYEQY
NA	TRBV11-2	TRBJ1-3	ASSFGGRGNTIY
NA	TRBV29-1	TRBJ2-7	SVDGRDSYEQY
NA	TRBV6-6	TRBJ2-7	ASSFARDRDSYEQY
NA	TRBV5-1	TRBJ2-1	ASSLSGGANEQF
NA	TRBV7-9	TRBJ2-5	ASSPRTGGHLGETQY
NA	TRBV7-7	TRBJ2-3	ASSQLPGHSTDTQY
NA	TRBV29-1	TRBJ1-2	SAWDSPNYGYT
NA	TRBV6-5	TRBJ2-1	ASSLRTSYNEQF
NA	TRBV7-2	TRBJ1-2	ASSRSGTGGYGYT
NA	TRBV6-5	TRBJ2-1	ASSFRPGLVAAEQF
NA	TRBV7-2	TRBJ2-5	ASSLRSGQETQY
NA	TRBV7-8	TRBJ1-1	ASSLALTGGFGAF
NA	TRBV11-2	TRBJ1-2	ASSLMGTGGRGYT
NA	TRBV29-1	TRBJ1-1	SVEDSTGAAKEAF
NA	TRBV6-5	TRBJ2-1	ASSSLGLGFDEQF
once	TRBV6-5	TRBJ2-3	ASSRTGGRDTQY
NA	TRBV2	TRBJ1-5	ASSMTGARPQH
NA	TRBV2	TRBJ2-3	ASSGPGGGTDTQY
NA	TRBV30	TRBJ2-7	AWRKRHEQY
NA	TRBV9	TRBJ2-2	ASSATTSGKGELF
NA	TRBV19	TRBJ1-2	ASRTGWGNGYT
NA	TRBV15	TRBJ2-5	ATSREDRKETQY
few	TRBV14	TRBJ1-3	ASSQFQGSASGNTIY
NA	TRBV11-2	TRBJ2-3	ASSFQGDADTQY
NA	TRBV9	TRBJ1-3	ASSVEGQGFSGNTIY
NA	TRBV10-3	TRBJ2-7	AAREGAGLEQY
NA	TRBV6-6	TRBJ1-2	ASSYADSPYGYT
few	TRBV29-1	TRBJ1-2	SVEEITGSDGYT
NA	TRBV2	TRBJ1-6	ASQGDGSPLH
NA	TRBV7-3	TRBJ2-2	ASSLMGTSGRGTGELF
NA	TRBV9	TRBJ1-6	ASSPRDRNSPLH
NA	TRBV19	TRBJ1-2	ASSIVQGDGYT
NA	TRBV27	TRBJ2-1	ASRTTGGVRNEQF
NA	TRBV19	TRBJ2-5	ASRGSQQVGETQY
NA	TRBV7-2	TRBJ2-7	ASSFKGTSGYEQY
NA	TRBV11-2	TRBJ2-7	ASSFVGSSGSYEQY
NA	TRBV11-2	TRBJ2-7	ASSREVGILYEQY
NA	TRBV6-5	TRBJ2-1	ASSYRGYYNEQF
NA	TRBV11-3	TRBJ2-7	ARPPRNLRCEQY
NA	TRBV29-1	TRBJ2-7	SVVLAGYLDEQY
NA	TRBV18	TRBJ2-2	ASSPQAQGARTEELF
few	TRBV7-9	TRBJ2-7	ASTATGNSHEQY
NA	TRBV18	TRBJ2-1	ASSPIQSSYNEQF
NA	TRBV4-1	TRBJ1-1	ASSHRTDNEAF
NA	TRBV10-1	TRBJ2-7	ASLISVGRNEQY
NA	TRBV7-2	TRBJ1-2	ASSFSGQDGYT